The clone carrying this TCR beta chain has more than one count but fewer than ten. The antigen is not known. The data stem from a study of T cells after yellow fever vaccination. Study-wide results and limits: In post-booster samples, most primary-vaccination clones reappeared (roughly 96% CD4, nearly 90% CD8).

TCR cDNA, made by 5'RACE template switching, carried an added universal primer site and UMIs. Using its own MiXCR run on the 5' RACE reads, TCRdb lists one record per CDR3 protein. The profile covers about 300,000 distinct CDR3 sequences, with about 6.6% appearing a single time and about a sixth taken by the ten largest. This CDR3 is 16 amino acids long. CDR1 and CDR2 from the germline V gene are KGHSH and LQKENI. Trimming removed 4 bases from V and 0 bases from J, with 13 bases in between. V and J are TRBV18 and TRBJ1-5; D perhaps matches TRBD1 (5 bases). The source of this sequence is a man younger than 30 who received the YFV17D yellow fever vaccine. This specimen was PBMCs, taken roughly 45 days after the first yellow fever vaccination. DNA of the CDR3: TGTGCCAGCTCACTTCTCCCAGGGTATAGCAATCAGCCCCAGCATTTT. Translation: CASSLLPGYSNQPQHF.